This T cell receptor (beta chain) was captured in a study of cytomegalovirus exposure and HLA in healthy donors (dated by TCRdb to the late 2010s). The study in broad terms: In an earlier analysis of roughly 590 of the donors, 276 Gb of sequence data and 90 million to 130 million unique TCR beta sequences from about 190 million T cells were reported. The study profiled the T cell repertoires of 666 subjects by immunosequencing and related them to cytomegalovirus serostatus. The later analysis used no new phenotypic data to find candidate immune exposures, relying instead on TCR beta sequences and their occurrence across donors. An early release that covered about 600 HLA-typed donors contained 300 to 350 gigabases of sequencing data and 70 million to 100 million unique TCR sequences. Every discovery cohort repertoire had been produced on one sequencing platform. Roughly five DR-DQ haplotypes were treated as single units for association and clustering because of strong linkage in the cohort. To predict cytomegalovirus infection status, the study brought together high-throughput TCR immunosequencing, statistical association of individual TCRs with disease status, and machine learning. In a later genetic analysis, genome-wide SNP genotypes for about three fifths of the 666 donors were used, and that subset was treated as a discovery cohort. An earlier analysis of several hundred of the donors applied high-throughput TCR beta sequencing to assess whether each TCR beta V gene segment acted as functional or pseudogenic. Typing coverage varied by locus: roughly 620-640 donors for A, B, C, DRB1 and DQB1; 500 to 550 for DQA1; over 600 for DPA1; approximately 490 for DPB1. Donor age, sex, ethnicity and CMV serostatus were compiled alongside the repertoire data. The genetic ancestry cluster associated with self-reported Caucasian donors included about 81% of the 300 to 400 genotyped donors. A separate validation cohort of roughly 110 different subjects was used in addition to the approximately 700-subject first cohort. HLA typing covered class I and class II loci at four-digit resolution. In a later analysis, previously published TCR beta repertoires from fewer than 750 donors were re-analyzed and high-resolution HLA genotyping was added so that TCR occurrence patterns could be studied. The study aimed to test whether cataloging public T cell receptors could reveal signatures of past pathogen exposure. Among almost 400 genotyped donors of the cohort, an average of about 240,000 unique TCR beta nucleotide sequences were sequenced per donor, roughly 18% of them non-productive. Broad study findings and their caveats: In vitro tests confirmed that three of the cytomegalovirus-associated TCR beta chains recognize cytomegalovirus antigens. Because HLA typing was unavailable for some donors at each locus, only the typed subset was used in association tests. In a later analysis, HLA-associated TCR beta chains showed more clonal expansion and lower generation probabilities than non-associated chains that were equally common. Sequencing depth was assumed to be roughly uniform across donors in the presence/absence analyses, though that assumption may not hold. An association between a missense DCLRE1C variant and V-gene and J-gene trimming of TCR beta chains was found in a later genetic analysis and replicated in an independent cohort. According to a later analysis, parvovirus B19, influenza, CMV and Epstein-Barr virus appeared linked to several top co-occurrence clusters. The authors suggested that the approach could potentially be generalized to other disease states and immunological phenotypes. In a later genetic analysis, fewer N-insertions in productive TCRs were reported among donors in an Asian-associated ancestry cluster than the roughly 700-donor mean. In a later analysis, over 15,000 TCR beta sequences were associated with specific HLA alleles at a false discovery rate of 0.05. A further reported finding was that TCR beta sequences accurately predicted the HLA-A and HLA-B alleles for most subjects in the first cohort. A cluster of highly shared sequence variants was judged likely to be a technical artifact of the sequencing pipeline. According to a later analysis, most CMV-associated TCR beta chains appeared to be HLA-restricted, and the HLA associations seemed to be driven largely by CMV exposure. Correlated functional status among segregating V segments might reflect linkage disequilibrium, but an unknown experimental factor could not be ruled out. Cytomegalovirus status was reported to be diagnosed by the classifier with high specificity and sensitivity in both the original and validation cohorts. The study listed approximately 150 TCR beta chains as associated with cytomegalovirus. For the cohort, immune exposure information was limited to CMV serostatus. In an earlier analysis of some 500 of the donors, most TCR beta V segments appeared in productive rearrangements about 87% or about 30% of the time, broadly matching IMGT annotations. In a later analysis, TCR association rates were found to vary across HLA loci, with the most associated TCRs seen for DRB1 alleles and the fewest for HLA-C alleles. While some public TCRs were present in many individuals, most TCR sequences turned up only very rarely across donors. Strong co-occurrence of HLA alleles, especially DR and DQ, made assigning TCR associations to individual alleles difficult. The cohort was sequenced for TCR beta chains only, and without alpha or paired-chain data the features that could be detected were limited. Because counts were too low, approximately 18 rarely observed V segments, including chromosome 9 orphons, were excluded from the earlier analysis of several hundred of the donors.

The cohort was made up of hundreds of healthy bone marrow donors. All cohort members were sampled while nominally healthy, although unrecorded immune exposures were likely present. The donor tested CMV seronegative, placing the donor among the 350 or so seronegative members of the cohort. A peripheral blood sample was collected from each donor, and TCR beta sequencing was performed on peripheral blood mononuclear cells. Genomic DNA was extracted from the blood cell samples with the Qiagen DNeasy Blood Extraction Kit. In the case of this clone: Its antigen remains unidentified. No base qualities exist here, and no much larger clone lies one base off it.

Library construction relied on the immunoSEQ multiplex PCR assay. For the multiplex PCR, a mixture combining 60 forward primers for TCR Vbeta segments and 13 reverse primers for TCR Jbeta segments was used. A multiplex PCR assay on genomic DNA amplified the CDR3 region of rearranged TCR beta genes. The amplified TCR beta libraries were sequenced on the Illumina HiSeq System as 87-base-pair reads. The authors processed their data as follows. In a later analysis, 80 million or so unique TCR beta chains were counted across the 500 to 850 repertoires, and approximately 11 million of these chains were shared by at least two donors. Raw reads were error-corrected and collapsed into unique sequences with a nearest-neighbor algorithm that merged closely related sequences to remove PCR and sequencing errors. CDR3 sequences were aligned to IMGT reference sequences to assign V, D and J gene segments. Each retained sequence needed at least a six-nucleotide match to both a V gene segment and a J gene segment. A rearrangement counted as productive if the CDR3 had no stop codons and remained in frame with V and J, and every other rearrangement counted as non-productive. Following IMGT convention, CDR3 was defined as the stretch from the second conserved V-encoded cysteine up to the conserved J-encoded phenylalanine. In an earlier analysis of more than 550 of the donors, sequences lacking an unambiguous match to a single V gene segment were excluded. In an earlier analysis of roughly 500 of the donors, V segments were called functional above 56.7% productive rearrangements and were called segregating when the between-donor standard deviation exceeded 5%. A statistical classification framework was built to diagnose cytomegalovirus status from the catalog of TCR beta chain sequences. A later analysis assigned V and J genes by comparing TCR nucleotide sequences with IMGT/GENE-DB human TR gene sequences. The TCRdist pipeline was used in a later analysis to assign CDR3 sequences and most-parsimonious VDJ recombination scenarios. In a later analysis, each TCR beta chain was defined by its CDR3 amino acid sequence together with its V-gene family, and reads lacking a unique V-gene family were excluded. In a later analysis, approximately 640 highly shared, low-generation-probability nucleotide sequences were removed to address suspected cross-contamination and a sequencing artifact. In a later analysis, a clonal expansion index for each public chain was calculated from normalized within-repertoire ranks of inferred template counts. In a later analysis, generation probabilities were computed using a VDJ recombination model fitted to out-of-frame rearrangements, and the results were checked against IGoR. In a later analysis, hypergeometric tests were used to score TCR-TCR, TCR-HLA and TCR-CMV co-occurrence, with a repertoire-size bias correction applied to TCR pairs. To estimate false discovery rates, a later analysis permuted the HLA or CMV assignments 20 times. In a later analysis, co-occurring TCRs were grouped using DBSCAN, with TCRdist sequence similarity added in when clustering inside HLA-allele-positive subsets. Repertoires with fewer than 30,000 or more than 120,000 public chains, plus five repertoires with anomalous nucleotide sharing, were excluded from co-occurrence clustering. The source is immuneACCESS, and TCRdb retained only in-frame sequences with V and J called. Part of the clones is not carried over; for the studies checked, unresolved V genes explain less than half of this, and the remainder is unexplained. V and J calls and clone size are copied from that table; D and trimming were computed from the DNA. In this sample the table shows approximately 170,000 clones, less than 75% of which occur a single time. Approximately 1.4% of the sample is taken by the ten largest.

The TCR originated in a girl aged 10-17 years in good health and CMV-seronegative. The specimen sequenced was PBMCs.

The sequence in DNA is TGTGCCAGCAGCACCTCCGGGACAGGCCGCTTAGGGGAGCAGTTCTTC. It translates as CASSTSGTGRLGEQFF. The chain was built from TRBV11-3 and TRBJ2-1, and 8 junction bases match TRBD1. Relative to germline, V is missing 5 bases and J is missing 10 bases, with 16 bases of the junction outside any gene match. CDR1 and CDR2, looked up from the germline V gene, are SGHNT and YENEEA. The CDR3 runs 16 residues from the cysteine to the phenylalanine. Left in the record is the CDR3 DNA by itself, 48 bases read in frame from the first base.